The TCR beta chain under discussion was sequenced for a study of blood T cell repertoires in COVID-19. Unmatched junction bases numbered 8, after V lost 5 bases and J lost 9 bases. The CDR3 length is 14 residues. CDR1 SNHLY and CDR2 FYNNEI come from the germline V gene. Cohort assignment relied on participant-reported clinical history. Two consecutive negative NP/OP PCR tests, clearance, or resolved symptoms defined Cohort 3 recovery. As processed by the authors: Cell counts per sample came from amplifying reference gene primers. Here immunoSEQ multiplex PCR was the method, and the copy in TCRdb shows in-frame clones only, minus some. V, J and clone size are those of that table, while D and trimming were read from the DNA. The sample has hundreds of thousands of clones; roughly 89% are singletons.

The source of this sequence is a man aged 55-75 years who had recovered from COVID-19. This rearrangement joins TRBV2 to TRBJ2-1, with 9 bases identical to TRBD1. Sequencing was done on a sample of PBMCs or T cells enriched from blood (not recorded which). The CDR3 spells CASSYRGRGVEQFF. The CDR3 DNA reads TGTGCCAGCAGTTACAGGGGGCGCGGAGTTGAGCAGTTCTTC.